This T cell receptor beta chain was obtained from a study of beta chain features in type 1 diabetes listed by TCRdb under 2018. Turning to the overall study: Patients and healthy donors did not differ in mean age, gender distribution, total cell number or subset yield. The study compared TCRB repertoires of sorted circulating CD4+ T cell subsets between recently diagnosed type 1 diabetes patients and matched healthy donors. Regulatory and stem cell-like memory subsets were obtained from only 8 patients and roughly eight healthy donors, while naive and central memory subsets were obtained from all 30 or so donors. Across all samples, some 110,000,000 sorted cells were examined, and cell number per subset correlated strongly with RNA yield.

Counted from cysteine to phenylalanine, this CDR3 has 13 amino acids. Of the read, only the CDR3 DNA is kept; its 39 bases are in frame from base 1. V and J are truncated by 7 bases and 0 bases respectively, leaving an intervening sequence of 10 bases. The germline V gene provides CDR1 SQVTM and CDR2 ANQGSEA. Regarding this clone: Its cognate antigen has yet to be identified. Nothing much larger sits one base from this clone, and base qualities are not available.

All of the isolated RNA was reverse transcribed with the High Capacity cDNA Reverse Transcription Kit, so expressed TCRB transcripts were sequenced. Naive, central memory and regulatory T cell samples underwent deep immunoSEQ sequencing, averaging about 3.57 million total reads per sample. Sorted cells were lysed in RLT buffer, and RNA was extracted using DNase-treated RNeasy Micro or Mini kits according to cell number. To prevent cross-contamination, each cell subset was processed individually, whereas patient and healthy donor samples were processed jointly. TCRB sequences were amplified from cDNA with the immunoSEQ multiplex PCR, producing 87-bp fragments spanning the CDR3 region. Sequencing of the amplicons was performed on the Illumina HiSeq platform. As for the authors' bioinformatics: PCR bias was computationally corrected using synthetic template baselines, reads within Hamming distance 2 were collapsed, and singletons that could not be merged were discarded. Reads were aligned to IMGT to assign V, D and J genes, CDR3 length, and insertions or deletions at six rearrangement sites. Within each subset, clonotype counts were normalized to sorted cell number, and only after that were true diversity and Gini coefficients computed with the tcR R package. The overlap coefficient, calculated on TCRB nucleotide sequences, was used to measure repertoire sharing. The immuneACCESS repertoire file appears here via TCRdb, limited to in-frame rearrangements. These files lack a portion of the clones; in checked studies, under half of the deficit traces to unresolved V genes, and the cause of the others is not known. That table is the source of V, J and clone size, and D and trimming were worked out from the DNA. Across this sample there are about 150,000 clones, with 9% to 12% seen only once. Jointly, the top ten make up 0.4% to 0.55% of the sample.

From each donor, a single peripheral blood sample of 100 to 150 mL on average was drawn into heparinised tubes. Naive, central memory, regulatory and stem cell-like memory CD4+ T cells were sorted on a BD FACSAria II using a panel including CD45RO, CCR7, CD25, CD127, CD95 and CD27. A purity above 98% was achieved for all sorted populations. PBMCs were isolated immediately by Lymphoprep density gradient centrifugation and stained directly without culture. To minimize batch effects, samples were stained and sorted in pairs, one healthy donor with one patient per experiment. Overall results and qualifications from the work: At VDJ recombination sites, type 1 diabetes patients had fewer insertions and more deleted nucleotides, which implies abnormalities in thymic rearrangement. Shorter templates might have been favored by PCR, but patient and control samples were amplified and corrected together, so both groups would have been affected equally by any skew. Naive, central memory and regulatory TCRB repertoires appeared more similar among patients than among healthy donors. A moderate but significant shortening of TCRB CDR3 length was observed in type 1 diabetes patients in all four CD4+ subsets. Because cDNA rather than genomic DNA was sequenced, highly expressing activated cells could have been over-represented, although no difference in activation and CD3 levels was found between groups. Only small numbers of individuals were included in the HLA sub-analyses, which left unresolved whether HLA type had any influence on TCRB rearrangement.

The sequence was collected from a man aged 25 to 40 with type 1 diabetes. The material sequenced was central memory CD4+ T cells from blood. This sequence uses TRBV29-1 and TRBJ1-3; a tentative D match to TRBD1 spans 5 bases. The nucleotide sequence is TGCAGCGGCAGGGAACCCTCTGGAAACACCATATATTTT. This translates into CSGREPSGNTIYF.